The sequence of this T cell receptor beta chain was determined in a study of human T cells and chemical hapten exposure. The overall study: A patient group, mainly female, showed alopecia areata, totalis or universalis. Whole-study findings and limits: Compared to controls, expanded TCRs made significantly more large clusters of similar CDR3s.

MiXCR was run by TCRdb on the RACE reads, yielding one entry per CDR3 protein. This table has some 190,000 distinct CDR3 sequences, 20% to 25% appearing once. A word on this clonotype: As yet, its antigen is unknown.

Time point indicated: patch test 1, 2 weeks after DPC sensitization. The treatment denotes: therapeutic diphenylcyclopropenone sensitization with weekly scalp DPC. Trimming removed 2 bases at V and 5 bases at J, with 13 bases between. The length of the CDR3 is 14 residues. CDR1 is MNHEY, CDR2 SVGAGI, per germline. The sequencing here drew on whole blood, taken in connection with sensitization to the hapten diphenylcyclopropenone (DPC). V usage is TRBV6-5 and J usage is TRBJ2-7, with D maybe TRBD1 (5 bases). The clonotype was recovered from a woman aged 45-65 years with alopecia areata. Some clones in this sample may be carry-over from other donors' samples. The CDR3 sequence is CASSYPGRGNEQYF. The CDR3 nucleotides are TGTGCCAGCAGTTACCCAGGGCGTGGTAACGAGCAGTACTTC.